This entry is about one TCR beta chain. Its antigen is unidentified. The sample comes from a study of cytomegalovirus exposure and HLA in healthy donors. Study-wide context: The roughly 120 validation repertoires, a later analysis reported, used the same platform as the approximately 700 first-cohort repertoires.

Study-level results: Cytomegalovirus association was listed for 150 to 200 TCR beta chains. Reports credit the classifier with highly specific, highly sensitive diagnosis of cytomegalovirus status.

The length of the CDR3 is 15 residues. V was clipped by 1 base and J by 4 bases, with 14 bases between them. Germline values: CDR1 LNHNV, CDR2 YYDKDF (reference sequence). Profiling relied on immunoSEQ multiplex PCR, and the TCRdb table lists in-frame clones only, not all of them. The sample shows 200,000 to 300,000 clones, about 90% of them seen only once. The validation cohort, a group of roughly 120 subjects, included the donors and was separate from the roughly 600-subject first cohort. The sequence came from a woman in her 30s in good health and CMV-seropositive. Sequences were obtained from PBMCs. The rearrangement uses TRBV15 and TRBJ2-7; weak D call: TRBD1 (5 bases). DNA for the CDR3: TGTGCCACCAGCAGAGGTCGGCAGGGTGGGTACGAGCAGTACTTC. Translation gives CATSRGRQGGYEQYF.